This T cell receptor beta chain was documented in a study of T-cell reconstitution after alpha-beta-depleted transplantation in children. Unique molecular identifiers were used in preparing the TCRbeta library. TCRdb called the PCR reads again in MiXCR, with one record for every CDR3 protein. The data show approximately 240,000 distinct CDR3 sequences, about 9.2% seen once. CDR1 MNHNS and CDR2 SASEGT come from the germline V gene. V gave up 6 bases and J gave up 2 bases, with 19 bases separating them. The CDR3 totals 16 residues. Only a few counts were recorded for this clonotype. This receptor was taken from a human donor who donated a stem cell graft to a child with acute lymphoblastic leukemia. This chain uses TRBV6-1 with TRBJ1-1; weak D call: TRBD1 (6 bases). The sample consisted of PBMCs from the stem cell graft donor, taken from the stem cell graft. CDR3 nucleotides: TGTGCCAGCAGCCCCAGCAGGGGCAGACATAACACTGAAGCTTTCTTT. Protein product: CASSPSRGRHNTEAFF.